These 28 T cell receptor beta chains came from one sample sequenced in a study of cytotoxic CD8 clonotypes in ibrutinib-treated CLL. Some clones are missing from TCRdb's copy, which holds only in-frame ones; the method was immunoSEQ multiplex PCR. The sample has 30,000 to 40,000 clones; roughly three quarters are singletons. Material: PBMCs, obtained before ibrutinib treatment. The origin of the receptors is a human donor with chronic lymphocytic leukemia.

The V gene is TRBV30, the J gene TRBJ2-2; no clear D. Germline V gene sequence: CDR1 GTSNPN, CDR2 SVGIG (reference sequence). CDR3 length equals 14 residues. Trimming cost V 2 bases and J 7 bases, with 14 bases left between them. In DNA, the CDR3 is TGTGCCTGGAGTCGGGCGGTCTCGGTCGGGGAGCTGTTTTTT. Translated, it gives CAWSRAVSVGELFF.

The genes are TRBV6-5 and TRBJ2-7; D perhaps matches TRBD1 (6 bases). Per the germline V gene, CDR1 is MNHEY and CDR2 is SVGAGI. The V gene lost 6 bases and the J gene lost 3 bases, with 18 bases spanning the gap. This CDR3 comprises 15 residues. Here the CDR3 DNA reads TGTGCCAGCAGGCCTGGGGAGACAGGACGCTACGAGCAGTACTTC. It codes for CASRPGETGRYEQYF.

Only a few counts were recorded for this clone. V usage is TRBV18 and J usage is TRBJ2-1; D gene unclear. Germline values: CDR1 KGHSH, CDR2 LQKENI. The CDR3 is 13 residues long. Trimming removed 6 bases at V and 1 base at J, with 7 bases between. For the CDR3, the DNA is TGTGCCAGCTCGGCAGGTTCCTACAATGAGCAGTTCTTC. This codes for CASSAGSYNEQFF.

J is TRBJ2-7 and V is TRBV5-4; 10 bases match TRBD2. V was clipped by 3 bases and J by 0 bases; unmatched bases: 6. Per the germline V gene, CDR1 is SGHNT and CDR2 is YYREEE (reference sequence). The CDR3 is made up of 16 amino acids. CDR3 protein: CASSSGGLAASYEQYF. The CDR3 nucleotides are TGTGCCAGCAGCTCCGGAGGACTAGCGGCCTCCTACGAGCAGTACTTC.

J is TRBJ2-7 and V is TRBV13; tentatively, D is TRBD1 (5 bases). Per the germline V gene, CDR1 is PRHDT and CDR2 is FYEKMQ (reference sequence). V lost 1 base and J 2 bases, leaving 9 bases between the germline ends. The CDR3 consists of 14 residues. The CDR3 protein is CASSLDRNTYEQYF. For the CDR3, the DNA is TGTGCCAGCAGCTTAGACAGGAACACCTACGAGCAGTACTTC.

This clone was counted a single time. This sequence joins TRBV7-3 and TRBJ1-1; D call uncertain. This CDR3 has 13 amino acids. Germline CDR1 SGHTA, CDR2 FQGTGA. Trimming pared 3 bases from V and 1 base from J, leaving 6 bases between. The CDR3 spells CASSFDKNTEAFF. The CDR3 DNA reads TGTGCCAGCAGCTTCGACAAGAACACTGAAGCTTTCTTT.

This rearrangement joins TRBV28 to TRBJ2-2, with 9 bases lining up with TRBD1. The ends lost 5 bases at V and 8 bases at J; junction bases unmatched: 15. The CDR3 length is 17 residues. The germline V gene encodes CDR1 MDHEN and CDR2 SYDVKM. The CDR3 sequence is CASSPPRDRVRAGELFF. CDR3 coding DNA: TGTGCCAGCAGTCCGCCCCGGGACAGGGTAAGAGCTGGGGAGCTGTTTTTT.

The chain employs TRBV7-8 and TRBJ2-1; tentative D call: TRBD1 (5 bases). The germline V gene has CDR1 SGHVS and CDR2 FQNEAQ. The V end lost 4 bases, the J end lost 5 bases, and 12 bases lay between the germline ends. The CDR3 runs to 14 residues. The CDR3 sequence is CASSYLGANNEQFF. Written as DNA, the CDR3 is TGTGCCAGCAGCTACCTTGGGGCGAACAATGAGCAGTTCTTC.

This clone came up a few times. The chain couples TRBV19 to TRBJ1-1; D not resolved. The V end was cut by 0 bases, the J end by 6 bases, with 5 bases between. Germline V CDR1 and CDR2: LNHDA, SQIVND (reference sequence). The CDR3 is 12 residues long. CDR3 region: CASSIETSEAFF. CDR3 nucleotide sequence: TGTGCCAGTAGTATAGAGACATCTGAAGCTTTCTTT.

This clone showed up just a few times. One end of the junction does not line up with germline, which may come from a read error. The CDR3 DNA reads as TGCGCCAGCAGTAGAAGGAAAACAGAGCCAAATCAGGCCCAGCATTTT. This translates into CASSRRKTEPNQAQHF. The rearrangement uses TRBV10-1 and TRBJ1-5; D remains ambiguous. This CDR3 comprises 16 residues. Per germline, CDR1 WNHNN and CDR2 SYGVQD (reference sequence).

The chain is built from TRBV4-3 and TRBJ2-1; weak D call: TRBD2 (6 bases). Trimming removed 4 bases from V and 1 base from J, with 14 bases in between. Germline values: CDR1 LGHNA, CDR2 YSLEER. The CDR3 totals 16 residues. The DNA for the CDR3 is TGCGCCAGCAGCCGCGCCGGGAGTTTTTCCTACAATGAGCAGTTCTTC. This sequence encodes CASSRAGSFSYNEQFF.

This clone was counted between two and nine times. The chain recombines TRBV11-3 with TRBJ2-1; TRBD2 agrees at 10 bases. This CDR3 is built from 16 residues. V shed 4 bases and J 5 bases; nucleotides not matched to a gene: 8. Germline CDR1 is SGHNT and CDR2 is YENEEA. CDR3 sequence: CASSSPIAGGDNEQFF. The CDR3 nucleotides are TGTGCCAGCAGCTCCCCCATAGCGGGAGGCGACAATGAGCAGTTCTTC. The full variable domain, with the rest looked up from reference TRBV11-3 and TRBJ2-1, is EAGVVQSPRYKIIEKKQPVAFWCNPISGHNTLYWYLQNLGQGPELLIRYENEEAVDDSQLPKDRFSAERLKGVDSTLKIQPAELGDSAVYLCASSSPIAGGDNEQFFGPGTRLTVL.

The chain recombines TRBV29-1 with TRBJ2-7; D is undetermined. In germline, CDR1 is SQVTM, CDR2 ANQGSEA. The length of the CDR3 is 13 residues. Trimming took off 1 base at V and 5 bases at J, with 12 bases between the two ends. The DNA for the CDR3 is TGCAGCGTTGAAGGAGCCTCGACGGACGAGCAGTACTTC. It encodes CSVEGASTDEQYF.

The chain is built from TRBV5-1 and TRBJ2-3; the D is unclear. Germline values: CDR1 SGHRS, CDR2 YFSETQ. The ends were cut back, 0 bases at V and 2 bases at J, with 13 bases in the middle. The CDR3 sequence is 16 residues long. This CDR3 is CASSLVGVISTDTQYF. For the CDR3, the DNA is TGCGCCAGCAGCTTGGTCGGAGTCATCTCCACAGATACGCAGTATTTT.

This clone was seen a handful of times. J is TRBJ1-2 and V is TRBV18; D remains ambiguous. This CDR3 contains 12 residues. Germline CDR1 KGHSH, CDR2 LQKENI. V was cut by 6 bases and J by 0 bases, with 5 bases left in between. CDR3 in amino acids: CASSQPNYGYTF. The DNA of the CDR3 is TGTGCCAGCTCCCAGCCTAACTATGGCTACACCTTC.

This sequence joins TRBV2 and TRBJ2-2; D is perhaps TRBD1 (5 bases). V was cut by 4 bases and J by 4 bases, with 7 bases left in between. CDR3 length: 13 amino acids. Per germline, CDR1 SNHLY and CDR2 FYNNEI. CDR3 residues: CASSGGGTGELFF. The CDR3 DNA is TGTGCCAGCAGTGGGGGCGGCACCGGGGAGCTGTTTTTT.

This chain uses TRBV15 with TRBJ2-3, with 7 bases fitting TRBD1. This CDR3 is 14 amino acids long. Germline CDR1 is LNHNV and CDR2 is YYDKDF (reference sequence). Trimming took 5 bases from V and 4 from J; bases not matched to a gene: 6. DNA of the CDR3: TGTGCCACCAGCCCCGGACAGGATGCAGATACGCAGTATTTT. Protein sequence: CATSPGQDADTQYF.

The chain joins TRBV4-3 to TRBJ2-7; D is perhaps TRBD2 (6 bases). The CDR3 length is 15 residues. The germline V gene has CDR1 LGHNA and CDR2 YSLEER. Trimming shortened V by 2 bases and J by 2 bases, and 13 bases separated the two germline ends. The CDR3 is CASSQFSGKAYEQYF. The CDR3 DNA sequence: TGCGCCAGCAGCCAATTTAGCGGAAAAGCCTACGAGCAGTACTTC.

The V call is TRBV25-1, the J call TRBJ2-1; D remains unclear. The V end lost 0 bases, the J end lost 8 bases, and 5 bases lay between the germline ends. There are 12 residues in the CDR3. CDR1 is MGHDK, CDR2 SYGVNS, per germline. The CDR3 DNA follows: TGTGCCAGCAGTGAATATTTGGATGAGCAGTTCTTC. This encodes CASSEYLDEQFF.

The gene calls are TRBV2 and TRBJ2-1; either TRBD1 or TRBD2 may fit D (6 bases each). The CDR3 is made up of 15 amino acids. The V end lost 5 bases, the J end lost 6 bases, and 17 bases lay between the germline ends. CDR1 and CDR2 from the germline V gene are SNHLY and FYNNEI. CDR3 nucleotides: TGTGCCAGCAGTAACAGGGACTTCTTGTCCAATGAGCAGTTCTTC. Protein sequence: CASSNRDFLSNEQFF. Full variable domain (remainder filled in from reference TRBV2 and TRBJ2-1): EPEVTQTPSHQVTQMGQEVILRCVPISNHLYFYWYRQILGQKVEFLVSFYNNEISEKSEIFDDQFSVERPDGSNFTLKIRSTKLEDSAMYFCASSNRDFLSNEQFFGPGTRLTVL.

Concerning this clone: Since a far larger clone is one base different, this is likely a read error. The chain is built from TRBV4-2 and TRBJ1-4, with 8 bases matching TRBD1. This CDR3 has 15 residues. The junction had 5 bases not matched to a gene; V was cut back by 4 bases and J by 4 bases. Germline lookup yields CDR1 LGHNA and CDR2 YNFKEQ. CDR3 nucleotides: TGTGCCAGCAGCCCAGAGGACAGGGATAATGAAAAACTGTTTTTT. Translation gives CASSPEDRDNEKLFF.

The chain recombines TRBV6-1 with TRBJ1-3; D is unresolved. Trimming pared 6 bases from V and 6 bases from J, leaving 15 bases between. This CDR3 is built from 14 residues. In germline, CDR1 is MNHNS, CDR2 SASEGT. The CDR3 is CASRDPTFVNTIYF. The CDR3 nucleotides read TGTGCCAGCAGAGATCCTACTTTTGTAAACACCATATATTTT.

The V and J genes are TRBV28 and TRBJ1-5; TRBD1 is a possible D gene (6 bases). From germline, CDR1 is MDHEN and CDR2 SYDVKM. Trimming removed 6 bases from V and 9 bases from J, with 12 bases in between. This CDR3 is built from 12 residues. CDR3 protein: CASRPGDRPQHF. The CDR3 DNA reads TGTGCCAGCAGACCAGGGGATCGGCCCCAGCATTTT.

This chain uses TRBV7-2 with TRBJ2-5; 9 bases agree with TRBD1. With V trimmed by 5 bases and J by 5 bases, 9 bases remained unmatched. The CDR3 runs 15 residues. Germline CDR1 is SGHTA and CDR2 is FQGNSA. The CDR3 loop reads CASSEQGAPGETQYF. CDR3 DNA sequence: TGTGCCAGCAGCGAACAGGGGGCTCCCGGGGAGACCCAGTACTTC.

The chain couples TRBV11-2 to TRBJ2-1; no definite D call. From germline, CDR1 is SGHAT and CDR2 FQNNGV. CDR3 length: 16 residues. Trimming pared 6 bases from V and 0 bases from J, leaving 15 bases between. CDR3 coding DNA: TGTGCCAGCAGTCGCCCTGGTCTGAGCTCCTACAATGAGCAGTTCTTC. Its translation: CASSRPGLSSYNEQFF.

This chain connects TRBV5-1 to TRBJ1-1; D remains unclear. The CDR3 spans 14 residues. The V end was cut by 0 bases, the J end by 5 bases, with 11 bases between. The V gene's germline CDR1 is SGHRS and CDR2 YFSETQ. CDR3 nucleotide sequence: TGCGCCAGCAGCTTGGCGGACCTTCGGACTGAAGCTTTCTTT. The encoded protein is CASSLADLRTEAFF.

The chain carries TRBV9 and TRBJ2-6, with D tentatively TRBD2 (5 bases). Germline V gives CDR1 SGDLS, CDR2 YYNGEE. With 0 bases removed from V and 4 bases from J, the gap between germline ends came to 8 bases. CDR3 length: 15 residues. Here the CDR3 DNA reads TGTGCCAGCAGCGTAGGAGGGTCCGGGGCCAACGTCCTGACTTTC. Encoded protein: CASSVGGSGANVLTF.

The rearrangement joins TRBV27 to TRBJ2-7; the match to TRBD2 covers 10 bases. This CDR3 is built from 15 residues. The germline V gene encodes CDR1 MNHEY and CDR2 SMNVEV (reference sequence). Unmatched junction bases numbered 6, after V lost 6 bases and J lost 1 base. The chain's CDR3 is CASSKGLAVSYEQYF. CDR3 coding DNA: TGTGCCAGCAGCAAAGGACTAGCGGTTTCCTACGAGCAGTACTTC.